The next 21 T cell receptor beta chains were all read from a single sample in a study of shared clonotypes between healthy human individuals. TCRdb keeps only in-frame clones here, not all; method: immunoSEQ multiplex PCR. The sample holds roughly 500,000 clones, 75% to 85% seen once. Sequences were obtained from PBMCs. All receptors derive from a woman between 35 and 50 years old in good health. Some clones in this sample may be carry-over from other donors' samples.

The rearrangement joins TRBV19 to TRBJ2-7, with D unclear. V gave up 3 bases and J gave up 3 bases, with 6 bases separating them. Looked up from germline, CDR1 is LNHDA and CDR2 is SQIVND (reference sequence). The CDR3 consists of 12 residues. The CDR3 DNA is TGTGCCAGTAGTATGACGGGCTACGAGCAGTACTTC. Residues: CASSMTGYEQYF.

This chain joins TRBV10-3 and TRBJ1-3; no reliable D call. The V and J ends lost 4 bases and 4 bases respectively, with 17 bases between them. The germline V gene has CDR1 ENHRY and CDR2 SYGVKD. This CDR3 is 16 amino acids long. Written as DNA, the CDR3 is TGTGCCATCAGTGGCAGGACCGAAGGAGGCGGAAACACCATATATTTT. This gives the protein CAISGRTEGGGNTIYF.

The chain joins TRBV4-2 to TRBJ2-1; 12 bases align to TRBD2. With 1 base clipped from V and 0 bases from J, the junction kept 10 bases outside the gene matches. The CDR3 has 20 residues. Looked up from germline, CDR1 is LGHNA and CDR2 is YNFKEQ. This CDR3 reads CASSQGPLAGGPPSYNEQFF. Written as DNA, the CDR3 is TGTGCCAGCAGCCAAGGCCCCCTAGCGGGAGGGCCCCCCTCCTACAATGAGCAGTTCTTC.

This sequence joins TRBV28 and TRBJ2-7; D gene unclear. This CDR3 region has 11 residues. Looked up from germline, CDR1 is MDHEN and CDR2 is SYDVKM. Trimming took off 10 bases at V and 5 bases at J, with 12 bases between the two ends. CDR3 coding DNA: TGTGCCACCACCTCACTGGACGAGCAGTACTTC. Protein: CATTSLDEQYF.

This clone came up a few times. The CDR3 spells CSGQGHGGTEAFF. The CDR3 DNA reads as TGCAGCGGCCAGGGACACGGGGGCACTGAAGCTTTCTTT. This chain joins TRBV29-1 and TRBJ1-1; perhaps TRBD1 as D (6 bases). Germline-derived CDR1 and CDR2 are SQVTM and ANQGSEA. The CDR3 runs to 13 residues. The V gene lost 7 bases and the J gene lost 4 bases, with 16 bases spanning the gap.

The gene calls are TRBV4-1 and TRBJ2-1, with 10 nucleotides matching TRBD2. V lost 4 bases and J lost 7; bases outside the gene matches: 4. Germline V gene sequence: CDR1 MGHRA, CDR2 YSYEKL. The CDR3 runs to 14 residues. CDR3 in DNA: TGCGCCAGCAGCCCTCCTAGCGGGAGAAATGAGCAGTTCTTC. This encodes CASSPPSGRNEQFF.

As for this clone: The junction does not match germline at one end; this may be a read error. The chain is built from TRBV6-5 and TRBJ1-3, with a possible D match to TRBD1 (6 bases). This CDR3 is built from 13 residues. Germline CDR1 and CDR2: MNHEY and SVGAGI. CDR3 sequence (DNA): TGTGCCAGCAGTAGTTCATACCGGGACAAATTGAGGTTT. This sequence encodes CASSSSYRDKLRF.

This clone was seen once. The J gene is TRBJ2-1, the V gene TRBV6-5, with 8 bases that match TRBD2. The V segment lost 7 bases and the J segment 3 bases; nucleotides outside the gene matches: 5. From germline, CDR1 is MNHEY and CDR2 SVGAGI. The CDR3 covers 14 residues. The DNA of the CDR3 is TGTGCCAGCAAAAGCGGGAGTATCTACAATGAGCAGTTCTTC. Translated, it gives CASKSGSIYNEQFF.

The chain joins TRBV5-4 to TRBJ1-1; no definite D call. Germline CDR1 SGHNT, CDR2 YYREEE (reference sequence). V lost 2 bases to trimming and J lost 3 bases, with 11 bases between them. The CDR3 runs 14 residues. CDR3 sequence (DNA): TGTGCCAGCAGCTTTAGCAACGGGGACACTGAAGCTTTCTTT. This gives the protein CASSFSNGDTEAFF.

The V gene is TRBV28, the J gene TRBJ1-5; a weak D match, TRBD1 (5 bases). Trimming stripped 3 bases from V and 5 bases from J, with 11 bases between. There are 14 residues in the CDR3. The germline V gene has CDR1 MDHEN and CDR2 SYDVKM. The CDR3 coding sequence is TGTGCCAGCAGTTTCGGGACTACTTATCAGCCCCAGCATTTT. Translated, it gives CASSFGTTYQPQHF.

The chain has TRBV7-9 and TRBJ2-3; 9 bases fit TRBD2. V gave up 4 bases and J gave up 7 bases; unmatched junction bases: 15. Germline V CDR1 and CDR2: SEHNR, FQNEAQ (reference sequence). The length of the CDR3 is 17 residues. The CDR3 protein is CASSSDRVSGGLNTQYF. CDR3 in DNA: TGTGCCAGCAGCTCCGATCGTGTTAGCGGGGGCTTGAATACGCAGTATTTT.

The chain joins TRBV11-1 to TRBJ1-1, with a tentative D call TRBD1 (5 bases). Trimming cost V 1 base and J 11 bases, with 11 bases left between them. Looked up from germline, CDR1 is SGHAT and CDR2 is FQDESV (reference sequence). This CDR3 has 12 residues. The CDR3 reads CASSLGEGSAFF. The DNA for the CDR3 is TGTGCCAGCAGCTTAGGGGAGGGGTCGGCTTTCTTT.

This clone was observed a single time. This chain joins TRBV20-1 and TRBJ2-3; tentatively, D is TRBD1 (5 bases). Germline CDR1 DFQATT, CDR2 SNEGSKA (reference sequence). Trimming left V 8 bases short and J 3 bases short, with 6 bases between. The CDR3 sequence is 10 residues long. CDR3: CSPGTDTQYF. CDR3 coding DNA: TGCAGTCCAGGGACAGATACGCAGTATTTT.

The chain is built from TRBV28 and TRBJ2-3, with D uncertain. Trimming removed 5 bases from V and 0 bases from J, with 15 bases in between. The CDR3 is 16 amino acids. Germline-derived CDR1 and CDR2 are MDHEN and SYDVKM. The CDR3 sequence: CASSPQHKTSTDTQYF. In DNA, the CDR3 is TGTGCCAGCAGTCCCCAACATAAGACTAGCACAGATACGCAGTATTTT. Using reference TRBV28 and TRBJ2-3 for the parts outside the CDR3, the full variable domain is DVKVTQSSRYLVKRTGEKVFLECVQDMDHENMFWYRQDPGLGLRLIYFSYDVKMKEKGDIPEGYSVSREKKERFSLILESASTNQTSMYLCASSPQHKTSTDTQYFGPGTRLTVL.

About this clone: One junction end disagrees with the germline gene, perhaps due to a read error. Other nucleotide sequences from this sample produce the same CDR3. The chain links TRBV18 to TRBJ2-1, with 13 bases fitting TRBD2. CDR1 KGHSH and CDR2 LQKENI come from the germline V gene. The CDR3 covers 17 residues. For the CDR3, the DNA is TGTGCCAGCTCTCCACGGACTAGCGGGAGCTCCTACAATGAGCAGTTCTTC. Translation gives CASSPRTSGSSYNEQFF.

The chain has TRBV5-1 and TRBJ1-2, with a weak D call TRBD1 (5 bases). The CDR3 contains 15 residues. Germline V CDR1 and CDR2: SGHRS, YFSETQ. V lost 2 bases and J lost 4, with 15 bases in between. The CDR3 loop is CASSFEDPTVYGYTF. CDR3 nucleotide sequence: TGCGCCAGCAGCTTCGAGGACCCGACAGTCTATGGCTACACCTTC. Together with reference TRBV5-1 and TRBJ1-2, the CDR3 gives the full variable domain: KAGVTQTPRYLIKTRGQQVTLSCSPISGHRSVSWYQQTPGQGLQFLFEYFSETQRNKGNFPGRFSGRQFSNSRSEMNVSTLELGDSALYLCASSFEDPTVYGYTFGSGTRLTVV.

V and J are TRBV2 and TRBJ2-3; 8 bases are shared with TRBD1. Germline assignment: CDR1 SNHLY and CDR2 FYNNEI. V lost 5 bases and J lost 1; bases outside the gene matches: 5. The CDR3 spans 15 residues. DNA for the CDR3: TGTGCCAGCAGTCGGGACAGGTGGGGCACAGATACGCAGTATTTT. It yields the protein CASSRDRWGTDTQYF.

The chain recombines TRBV4-1 with TRBJ1-1, with D possibly TRBD1 on 6 matching bases. Germline values: CDR1 MGHRA, CDR2 YSYEKL. With 0 bases removed from V and 2 bases from J, the gap between germline ends came to 16 bases. The CDR3 length is 17 residues. CDR3 coding DNA: TGCGCCAGCAGCCAAGATAGGTGGACAGCATTAAACACTGAAGCTTTCTTT. It specifies CASSQDRWTALNTEAFF.

The chain carries TRBV27 and TRBJ2-7, with D possibly being TRBD1 (6 bases). The CDR3 runs 14 residues. Germline assignment: CDR1 MNHEY and CDR2 SMNVEV (reference sequence). The V end was cut by 5 bases, the J end by 3 bases, with 14 bases between. CDR3 region: CASSPQDRRYEQYF. The CDR3 nucleotides read TGTGCCAGCAGTCCACAGGACAGACGCTACGAGCAGTACTTC.

In its sample, this clone was seen once. The genes are TRBV7-6 and TRBJ2-7; 9 nucleotides match TRBD1. Germline V gene sequence: CDR1 SGHVS, CDR2 FNYEAQ. J gave up 4 bases and V 5 bases, and 6 bases lay outside the gene matches. This CDR3 has 14 amino acids. CDR3 sequence reads: CASSRGQGYYEQYF. CDR3 bases: TGTGCCAGCAGCAGGGGACAGGGATATTACGAGCAGTACTTC. Together with reference TRBV7-6 and TRBJ2-7, the CDR3 gives the full variable domain: GAGVSQSPRYKVTKRGQDVALRCDPISGHVSLYWYRQALGQGPEFLTYFNYEAQQDKSGLPNDRFSAERPEGSISTLTIQRTEQRDSAMYRCASSRGQGYYEQYFGPGTRLTVT.

The table lists this clone with a count of one. The sample has other DNA sequences that encode this CDR3 too. The chain joins TRBV9 to TRBJ2-7; 11 bases fit TRBD2. The CDR3 is 14 residues long. Germline assignment: CDR1 SGDLS and CDR2 YYNGEE. V trimming: 4 bases; J trimming: 3 bases; junction bases outside the gene matches: 3. The DNA of the CDR3 is TGTGCCAGCAGCCCTGGGACTAGCGGCTACGAGCAGTACTTC. Its protein product is CASSPGTSGYEQYF. The full variable domain, completed using reference TRBV9 and TRBJ2-7, is DSGVTQTPKHLITATGQRVTLRCSPRSGDLSVYWYQQSLDQGLQFLIQYYNGEERAKGNILERFSAQQFPDLHSELNLSSLELGDSALYFCASSPGTSGYEQYFGPGTRLTVT.